The next 8 T cell receptor beta chains were all read from a single sample in a study of OX40 agonist ivuxolimab in advanced cancers. Sequenced by immunoSEQ multiplex PCR; TCRdb stores in-frame clones only, minus some. The sample contains roughly 50,000 clones, roughly 91% of which appear only once. The sample consisted of CD4+ or CD8+ T cells sorted from blood, taken in a trial of the OX40 agonist ivuxolimab. These receptor sequences come from an adult with an advanced solid tumor such as melanoma, head and neck, liver or kidney cancer.

The V call is TRBV13, the J call TRBJ2-5, with D perhaps matching TRBD1 (6 bases). V was trimmed by 0 bases and J by 5 bases, leaving 10 bases between them. The CDR3 has 14 amino acids. Germline CDR1 and CDR2: PRHDT and FYEKMQ (reference sequence). The CDR3 nucleotides read TGTGCCAGCAGCTTAGGAGCAGGGGAGGAGACCCAGTACTTC. As protein: CASSLGAGEETQYF. Full variable domain (outside the CDR3, taken from reference TRBV13 and TRBJ2-5): AAGVIQSPRHLIKEKRETATLKCYPIPRHDTVYWYQQGPGQDPQFLISFYEKMQSDKGSIPDRFSAQQFSDYHSELNMSSLELGDSALYFCASSLGAGEETQYFGPGTRLLVL.

This chain links TRBV28 with TRBJ1-6; tentatively, D is TRBD1 (6 bases). Germline CDR1 reads MDHEN; CDR2 reads SYDVKM. The CDR3 has 13 amino acids. V lost 10 bases, J lost 8 bases, and 15 bases lay in between. In nucleotides, the CDR3 is TGTGCCACCAAACCGGGACACGATTCACCCCTCCACTTT. Its translation is CATKPGHDSPLHF.

V is TRBV5-1 and J is TRBJ2-2; TRBD2 agrees at 8 bases. The CDR3 runs to 18 residues. Trimming cost V 4 bases and J 0 bases; bases outside gene matches: 11. Germline V CDR1 and CDR2: SGHRS, YFSETQ. The CDR3 coding sequence is TGCGCCAGCAGCCCCCGGGTAGCGGGGTTCGCGAACACCGGGGAGCTGTTTTTT. Translated, it gives CASSPRVAGFANTGELFF.

The chain is built from TRBV7-9 and TRBJ2-1; tentative D call: TRBD1 (5 bases). Between the trimmed V and J ends, which lost 5 bases and 5 bases, there was a span of 7 bases. The CDR3 extends over 12 amino acids. In germline, CDR1 is SEHNR, CDR2 FQNEAQ (reference sequence). The CDR3 region has the DNA TGTGCCAGCAGCCTACAGGACAATGAGCAGTTCTTC. It codes for CASSLQDNEQFF.

This clone has a handful of counts. The chain uses TRBV19 and TRBJ2-1, with D tentatively TRBD2 (7 bases). CDR1 and CDR2 (germline): LNHDA, SQIVND (reference sequence). The CDR3 sequence is 15 residues long. V was cut by 7 bases and J by 4 bases, with 17 bases left in between. The CDR3 DNA sequence: TGTGCCAGTACCATGGGGGGGGCGCCTTACAATGAGCAGTTCTTC. Its protein is CASTMGGAPYNEQFF.

The gene calls are TRBV4-1 and TRBJ2-7; D may be TRBD2 (6 bases). Germline V gene data show CDR1 as MGHRA and CDR2 as YSYEKL. V was cut by 6 bases and J by 3 bases, with 15 bases left in between. The CDR3 is 14 residues long. CDR3 bases: TGCGCCAGCAGTTGGGGGACTGACATCTACGAGCAGTACTTC. It yields the protein CASSWGTDIYEQYF.

The genes are TRBV4-1 and TRBJ2-1; 13 bases are a match to TRBD2. The germline gives CDR1 MGHRA, CDR2 YSYEKL. Unmatched junction bases numbered 8, after V lost 4 bases and J lost 8 bases. The CDR3 sequence is 16 residues long. The CDR3 here is CASSPWTSGGQDEQFF. The CDR3 DNA follows: TGCGCCAGCAGCCCTTGGACTAGCGGGGGCCAGGATGAGCAGTTCTTC.

The chain employs TRBV18 and TRBJ1-2; D remains unclear. This CDR3 spans 13 amino acids. V lost 6 bases to trimming and J lost 6 bases, with 14 bases between them. Germline V gene data show CDR1 as KGHSH and CDR2 as LQKENI. CDR3 DNA sequence: TGTGCCAGCTCTCTCGATGACACGGATGGCTACACCTTC. This codes for CASSLDDTDGYTF.